These 7 T cell receptor beta chains came from one sample sequenced in a study of T cell responses to AZD1222 COVID-19 vaccine (dated by TCRdb to 2020 to 2022). The time point tag for this specimen amounts to: about 28 days (+/-7) after the second vaccine dose. The library was obtained by the immunoSEQ multiplex PCR assay. This is the immuneACCESS table as TCRdb keeps it, with only in-frame sequences that have V and J called. A part of the clones is gone; compared with another copy, unresolved V genes explain less than half, and the rest is unexplained. The sample contains about 130,000 clones, around 85% of them found a single time. The top ten clonotypes cover less than 5.5% of the sample. The source was peripheral blood, collected 28 days after the second AZD1222 dose. These receptors originate from an adult who received the AZD1222 COVID-19 vaccine.

This chain uses TRBV7-7 with TRBJ2-1; maybe TRBD1 (5 bases). Germline CDR1 and CDR2: SSHAT and FNYEAQ (reference sequence). The CDR3 contains 14 residues. Trimming removed 5 bases at V and 1 base at J, with 9 bases between. CDR3: CASSHQGSYNEQFF. CDR3 nucleotides: TGTGCCAGCAGCCATCAGGGTTCCTACAATGAGCAGTTCTTC.

The chain carries TRBV3-1 (or the pseudogene TRBV3-2) and TRBJ1-2; no reliable D call. The V end was cut by 2 bases, the J end by 1 base, with 8 bases between. This CDR3 spans 14 amino acids. CDR1 and CDR2 from the germline V gene are LGHDT and YNNKEL (reference sequence). The DNA for the CDR3 is TGTGCCAGCAGCCAACCGATGAGTAACTATGGCTACACCTTC. Protein sequence: CASSQPMSNYGYTF.

The CDR3 sequence: CASSPLNDYGYTF. The CDR3 region has the DNA TGCGCCAGCAGCCCACTGAACGACTATGGCTACACCTTC. This chain joins TRBV5-1 and TRBJ1-2; no clear D. The CDR3 contains 13 residues. In germline, CDR1 is SGHRS, CDR2 YFSETQ. Trimming took off 4 bases at V and 3 bases at J, with 10 bases between the two ends.

The J gene is TRBJ2-5, the V gene TRBV3-1 (or the pseudogene TRBV3-2); 9 bases align to TRBD2. The germline V gene has CDR1 LGHDT and CDR2 YNNKEL (reference sequence). V was clipped by 1 base and J by 4 bases; unmatched bases: 10. The CDR3 runs 17 residues. CDR3: CASSQASGGIVLETQYF. CDR3 nucleotides: TGTGCCAGCAGCCAAGCCAGCGGGGGGATCGTGTTAGAGACCCAGTACTTC.

This clone has a single count. The junction departs from the called germline gene at one end, perhaps through a read error. The chain has TRBV14 and TRBJ1-1; D might be TRBD1 (5 bases). The germline gives CDR1 SGHDN, CDR2 FVKESK. CDR3 length: 14 amino acids. Written as DNA, the CDR3 is TGTGCCAGTAGCCAGAACAGGCAGTCCACTGAAGCTTTCTTT. Amino acids: CASSQNRQSTEAFF.

This clone has just one count. V is TRBV7-2 and J is TRBJ1-5; D ambiguous. V shed 5 bases and J shed 0 bases, with 11 bases lying between them. The V gene's germline CDR1 is SGHTA and CDR2 FQGNSA. There are 15 residues in the CDR3. In DNA form, the CDR3 reads TGTGCCAGCAGCCAAGACGGATATAGCAATCAGCCCCAGCATTTT. This encodes CASSQDGYSNQPQHF. The full variable domain, with the rest looked up from reference TRBV7-2 and TRBJ1-5, is GAGVSQSPSNKVTEKGKDVELRCDPISGHTALYWYRQSLGQGLEFLIYFQGNSAPDKSGLPSDRFSAERTGGSVSTLTIQRTQQEDSAVYLCASSQDGYSNQPQHFGDGTRLSIL.

The J gene is TRBJ1-1, the V gene TRBV3-1 (or the pseudogene TRBV3-2); D unresolved. CDR3 size: 13 residues. Germline assignment: CDR1 LGHDT and CDR2 YNNKEL (reference sequence). Trimming removed 4 bases from V and 1 base from J, with 7 bases in between. The CDR3 here is CASSPGENTEAFF. The CDR3 DNA reads TGTGCCAGCAGCCCCGGGGAGAACACTGAAGCTTTCTTT.